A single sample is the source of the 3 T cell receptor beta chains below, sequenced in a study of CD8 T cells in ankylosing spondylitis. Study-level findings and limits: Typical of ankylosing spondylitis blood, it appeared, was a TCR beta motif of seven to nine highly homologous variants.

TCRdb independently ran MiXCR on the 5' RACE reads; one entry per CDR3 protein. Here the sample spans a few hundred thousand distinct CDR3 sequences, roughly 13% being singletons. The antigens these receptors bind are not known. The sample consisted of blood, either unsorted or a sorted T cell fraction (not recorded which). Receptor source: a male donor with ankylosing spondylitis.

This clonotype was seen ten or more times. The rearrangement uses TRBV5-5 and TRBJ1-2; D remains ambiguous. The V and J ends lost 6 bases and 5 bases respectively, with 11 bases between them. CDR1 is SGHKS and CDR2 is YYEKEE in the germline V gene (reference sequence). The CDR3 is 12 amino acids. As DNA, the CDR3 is TGTGCCAGCACTTTGCCCGGATATGGCTACACCTTC. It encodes CASTLPGYGYTF. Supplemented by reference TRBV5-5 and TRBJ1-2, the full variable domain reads DAGVTQSPTHLIKTRGQQVTLRCSPISGHKSVSWYQQVLGQGPQFIFQYYEKEERGRGNFPDRFSARQFPNYSSELNVNALLLGDSALYLCASTLPGYGYTFGSGTRLTVV.

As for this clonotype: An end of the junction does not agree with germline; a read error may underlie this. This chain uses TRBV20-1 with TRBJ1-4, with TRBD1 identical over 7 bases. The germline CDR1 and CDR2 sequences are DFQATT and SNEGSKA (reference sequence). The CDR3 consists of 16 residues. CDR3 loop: CCARPGGFGANEKLFF. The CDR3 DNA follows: TGCTGTGCTAGGCCAGGGGGATTCGGAGCTAATGAAAAACTGTTTTTT.

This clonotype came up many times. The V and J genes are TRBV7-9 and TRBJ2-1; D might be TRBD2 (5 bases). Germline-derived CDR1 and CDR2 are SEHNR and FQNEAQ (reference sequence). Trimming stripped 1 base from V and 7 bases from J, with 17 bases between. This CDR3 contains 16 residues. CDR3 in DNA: TGTGCCAGCAGCTTAGTGTGGGAGTACGGGTTAAATGAGCAGTTCTTC. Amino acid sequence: CASSLVWEYGLNEQFF.